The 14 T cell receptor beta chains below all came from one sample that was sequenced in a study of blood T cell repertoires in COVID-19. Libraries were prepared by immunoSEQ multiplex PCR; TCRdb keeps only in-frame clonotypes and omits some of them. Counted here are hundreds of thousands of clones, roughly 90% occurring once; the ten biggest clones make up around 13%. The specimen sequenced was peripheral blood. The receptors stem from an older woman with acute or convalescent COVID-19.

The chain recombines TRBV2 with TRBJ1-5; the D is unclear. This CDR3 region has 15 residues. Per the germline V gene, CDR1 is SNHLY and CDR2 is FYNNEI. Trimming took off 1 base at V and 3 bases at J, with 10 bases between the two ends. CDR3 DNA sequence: TGTGCCAGCAGTGAAGGACTGACCTTCAATCAGCCCCAGCATTTT. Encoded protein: CASSEGLTFNQPQHF.

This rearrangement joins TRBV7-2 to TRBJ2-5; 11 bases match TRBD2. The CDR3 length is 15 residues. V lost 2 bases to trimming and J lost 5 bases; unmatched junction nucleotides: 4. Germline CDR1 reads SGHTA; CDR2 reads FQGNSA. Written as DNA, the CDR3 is TGTGCCAGCAGCTTAACTAGCGGGAGCTGGGAGACCCAGTACTTC. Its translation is CASSLTSGSWETQYF.

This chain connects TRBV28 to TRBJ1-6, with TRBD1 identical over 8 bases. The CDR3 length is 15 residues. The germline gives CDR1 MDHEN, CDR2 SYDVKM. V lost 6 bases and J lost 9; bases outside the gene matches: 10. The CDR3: CASSPTDRAGSPLHF. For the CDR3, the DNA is TGTGCCAGCAGCCCAACGGACAGGGCAGGTTCACCCCTCCACTTT.

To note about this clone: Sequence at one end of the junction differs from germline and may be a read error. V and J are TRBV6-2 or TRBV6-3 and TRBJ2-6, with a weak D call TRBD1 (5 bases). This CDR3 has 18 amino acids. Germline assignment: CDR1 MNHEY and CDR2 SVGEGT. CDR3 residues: CASSYSYRLNSGANVLTF. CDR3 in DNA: TGTGCCAGCAGTTACTCTTACAGGTTAAACTCTGGGGCCAACGTCTTGACTTTC.

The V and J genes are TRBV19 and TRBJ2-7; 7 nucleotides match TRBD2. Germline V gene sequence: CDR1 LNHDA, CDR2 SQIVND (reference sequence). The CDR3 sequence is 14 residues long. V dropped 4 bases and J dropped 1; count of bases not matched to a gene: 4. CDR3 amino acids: CASSKREKSYEQYF. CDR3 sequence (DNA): TGTGCCAGTAGTAAGCGGGAAAAATCCTACGAGCAGTACTTC.

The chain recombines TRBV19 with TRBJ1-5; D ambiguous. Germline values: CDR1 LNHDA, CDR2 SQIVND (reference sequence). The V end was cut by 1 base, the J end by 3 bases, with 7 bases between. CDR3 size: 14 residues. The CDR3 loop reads CASSIGQFNQPQHF. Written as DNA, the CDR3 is TGTGCCAGTAGTATAGGACAATTCAATCAGCCCCAGCATTTT.

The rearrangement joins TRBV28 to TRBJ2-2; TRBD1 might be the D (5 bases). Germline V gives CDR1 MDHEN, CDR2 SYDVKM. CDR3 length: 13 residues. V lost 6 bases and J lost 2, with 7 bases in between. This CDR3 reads CASRTDNTGELFF. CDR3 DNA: TGTGCCAGCAGGACAGACAACACCGGGGAGCTGTTTTTT.

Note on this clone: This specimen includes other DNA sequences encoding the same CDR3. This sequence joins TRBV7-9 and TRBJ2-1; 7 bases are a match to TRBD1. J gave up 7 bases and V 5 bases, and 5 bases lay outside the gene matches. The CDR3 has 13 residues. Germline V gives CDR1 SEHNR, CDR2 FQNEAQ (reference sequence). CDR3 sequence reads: CASSLAGGNEQFF. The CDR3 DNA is TGTGCCAGCAGCCTCGCAGGGGGTAATGAGCAGTTCTTC.

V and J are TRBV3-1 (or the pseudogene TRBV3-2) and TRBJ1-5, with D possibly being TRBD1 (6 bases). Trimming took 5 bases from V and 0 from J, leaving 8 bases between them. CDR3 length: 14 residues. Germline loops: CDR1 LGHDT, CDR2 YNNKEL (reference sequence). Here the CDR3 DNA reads TGTGCCAGCAGCTTAGGGGGTAGCAATCAGCCCCAGCATTTT. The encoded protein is CASSLGGSNQPQHF.

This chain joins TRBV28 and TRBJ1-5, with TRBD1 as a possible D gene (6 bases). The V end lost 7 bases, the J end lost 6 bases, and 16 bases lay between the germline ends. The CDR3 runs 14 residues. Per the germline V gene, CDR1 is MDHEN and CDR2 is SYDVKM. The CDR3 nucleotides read TGTGCCAGCACCCACGGGACAAAACGTCAGCCCCAGCATTTT. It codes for CASTHGTKRQPQHF.

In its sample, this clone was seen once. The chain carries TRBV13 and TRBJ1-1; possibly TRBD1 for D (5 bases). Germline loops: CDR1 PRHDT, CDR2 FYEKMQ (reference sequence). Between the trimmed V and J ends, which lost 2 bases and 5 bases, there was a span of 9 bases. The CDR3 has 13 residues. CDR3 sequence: CASSLQGGTEAFF. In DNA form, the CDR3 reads TGTGCCAGCAGCTTACAGGGAGGGACTGAAGCTTTCTTT.

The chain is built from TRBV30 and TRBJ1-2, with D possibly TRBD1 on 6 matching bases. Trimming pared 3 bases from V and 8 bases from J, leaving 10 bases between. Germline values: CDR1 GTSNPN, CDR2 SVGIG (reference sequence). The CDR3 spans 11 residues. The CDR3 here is CAWRRGTGYTF. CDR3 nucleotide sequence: TGTGCCTGGAGGAGGGGGACAGGCTACACCTTC.

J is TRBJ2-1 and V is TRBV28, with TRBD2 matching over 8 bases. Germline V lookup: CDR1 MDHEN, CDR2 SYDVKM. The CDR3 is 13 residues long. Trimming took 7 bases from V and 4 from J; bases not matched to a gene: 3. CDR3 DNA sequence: TGTGCCAGCATAACTAGCGGATACAATGAGCAGTTCTTC. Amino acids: CASITSGYNEQFF.

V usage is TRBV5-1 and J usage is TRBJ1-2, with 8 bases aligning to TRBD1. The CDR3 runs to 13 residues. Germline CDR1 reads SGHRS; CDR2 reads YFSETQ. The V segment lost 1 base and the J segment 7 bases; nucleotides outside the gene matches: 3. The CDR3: CASSLTGGLGYTF. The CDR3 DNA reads TGCGCCAGCAGCTTGACAGGGGGGCTTGGCTACACCTTC. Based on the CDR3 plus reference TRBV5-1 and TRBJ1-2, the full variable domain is KAGVTQTPRYLIKTRGQQVTLSCSPISGHRSVSWYQQTPGQGLQFLFEYFSETQRNKGNFPGRFSGRQFSNSRSEMNVSTLELGDSALYLCASSLTGGLGYTFGSGTRLTVV.